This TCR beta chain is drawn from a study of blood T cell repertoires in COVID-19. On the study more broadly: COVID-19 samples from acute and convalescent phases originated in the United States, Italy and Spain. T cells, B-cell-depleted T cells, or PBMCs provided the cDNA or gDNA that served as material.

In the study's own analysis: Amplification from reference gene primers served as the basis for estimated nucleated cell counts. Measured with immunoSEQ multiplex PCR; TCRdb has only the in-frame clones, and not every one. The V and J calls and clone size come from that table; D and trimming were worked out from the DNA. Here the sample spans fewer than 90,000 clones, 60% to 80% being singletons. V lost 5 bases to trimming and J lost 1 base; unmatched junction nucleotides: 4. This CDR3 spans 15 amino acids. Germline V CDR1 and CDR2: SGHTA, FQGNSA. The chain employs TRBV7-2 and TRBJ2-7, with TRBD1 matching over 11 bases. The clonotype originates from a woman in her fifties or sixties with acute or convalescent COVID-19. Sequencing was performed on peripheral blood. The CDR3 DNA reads TGTGCCAGCAGCGCCGGGACAGGGGGTTCCTACGAGCAGTACTTC. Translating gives CASSAGTGGSYEQYF. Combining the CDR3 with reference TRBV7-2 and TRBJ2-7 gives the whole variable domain GAGVSQSPSNKVTEKGKDVELRCDPISGHTALYWYRQSLGQGLEFLIYFQGNSAPDKSGLPSDRFSAERTGGSVSTLTIQRTQQEDSAVYLCASSAGTGGSYEQYFGPGTRLTVT.